The 19 T cell receptor beta chains below were found in one sample sequenced in a study of blood T cell repertoires in COVID-19. The data were produced by immunoSEQ multiplex PCR, yet TCRdb's version contains in-frame clones alone and is incomplete. Found here are 200,000 to 250,000 clones, 84% of them singletons; the top ten hold about 9%. The sample comprised peripheral blood. The receptors shown here come from a man aged 50 to 59 with active or convalescent COVID-19.

The chain links TRBV12-3 or TRBV12-4 to TRBJ2-5; TRBD1 is a possible D gene (6 bases). CDR3 length: 12 residues. Trimming shortened V by 6 bases and J by 4 bases, and 9 bases separated the two germline ends. CDR3 bases: TGTGCCAGCAGAAACAGGGTAGAGACCCAGTACTTC. It translates to CASRNRVETQYF.

The chain is built from TRBV5-6 and TRBJ1-5; D unclear. In germline, CDR1 is SGHDT, CDR2 YYEEEE. The CDR3 is 12 residues long. The V end was cut by 3 bases, the J end by 4 bases, with 5 bases between. The CDR3 sequence is CASSSLNQPQHF. The CDR3 DNA sequence: TGTGCCAGCAGCTCCTTGAATCAGCCCCAGCATTTT.

The rearrangement links TRBV28 to TRBJ1-2; 7 bases are shared with TRBD1. V lost 6 bases and J lost 2; bases outside the gene matches: 9. The CDR3 covers 15 residues. The germline gives CDR1 MDHEN, CDR2 SYDVKM. CDR3 loop: CASRPGTVSNYGYTF. For the CDR3, the DNA is TGTGCCAGCAGACCTGGGACAGTGTCAAACTATGGCTACACCTTC.

This chain links TRBV10-3 with TRBJ1-2, with 8 bases aligning to TRBD1. V was clipped by 5 bases and J by 8 bases; unmatched bases: 4. The CDR3 consists of 12 residues. Germline V CDR1 and CDR2: ENHRY, SYGVKD. The CDR3 protein is CAISNRGGGYTF. As DNA, the CDR3 is TGTGCCATCAGTAACAGGGGGGGAGGCTACACCTTC.

This chain links TRBV10-2 with TRBJ2-7, with TRBD1 as a possible D gene (5 bases). The CDR3 is made up of 11 amino acids. Germline V gene lookup returns CDR1 WSHSY and CDR2 SAAADI. V lost 5 bases, J lost 4 bases, and 6 bases lay in between. The CDR3 loop is CASSQGYEQYV. CDR3 coding DNA: TGCGCCAGCAGTCAGGGTTACGAGCAGTACGTC.

The genes are TRBV7-8 and TRBJ1-2; D is ambiguous. The germline V gene has CDR1 SGHVS and CDR2 FQNEAQ. Trimming shortened V by 5 bases and J by 7 bases, and 17 bases separated the two germline ends. The CDR3 loop spans 14 amino acids. CDR3 DNA sequence: TGTGCCAGCAGCCTAACCCCCGGCAGCGCTGGCTACACCTTC. Translation gives CASSLTPGSAGYTF.

The rearrangement links TRBV6-6 to TRBJ2-7; a weak D match, TRBD2 (5 bases). Germline V gene data show CDR1 as MNHNY and CDR2 as SVGAGI (reference sequence). This CDR3 has 13 amino acids. Between the trimmed V and J ends, which lost 5 bases and 1 base, there was a span of 9 bases. In nucleotides, the CDR3 is TGTGCCAGCAGTAACCGGGGATCCTACGAGCAGTACGTC. It specifies CASSNRGSYEQYV.

DNA of the CDR3: TGTGCCAGCAGCCCCCAGCGGGGGGCTCCCTACAATGAGCAGTTCTTC. This encodes CASSPQRGAPYNEQFF. V and J are TRBV4-2 and TRBJ2-1, with TRBD2 matching over 9 bases. This CDR3 spans 16 amino acids. Looked up from germline, CDR1 is LGHNA and CDR2 is YNFKEQ. The ends lost 4 bases at V and 2 bases at J; junction bases unmatched: 6.

This sequence joins TRBV20-1 and TRBJ1-2; a weak D match, TRBD1 (6 bases). The CDR3 totals 15 residues. V was cut by 3 bases and J by 4 bases, with 18 bases left in between. Germline CDR1 is DFQATT and CDR2 is SNEGSKA (reference sequence). The CDR3 DNA reads TGCAGTGCTAGTTTGGTACAGGGTGGGGTCTATGGCTACACCTTC. Amino acid sequence: CSASLVQGGVYGYTF.

The chain employs TRBV28 and TRBJ1-1, with D perhaps matching TRBD1 (5 bases). Germline CDR1 and CDR2: MDHEN and SYDVKM. Between the trimmed V and J ends, which lost 2 bases and 5 bases, there was a span of 12 bases. The CDR3 length is 14 residues. The CDR3 DNA sequence: TGTGCCAGCAGTTTAGTGACAGCGGGAACTGAAGCTTTCTTT. Its protein product is CASSLVTAGTEAFF.

The CDR3, as DNA: TGTGCCAGCAGCTTACTAGCGGGAGGACGATTTGGTACAGATACGCAGTATTTT. Encoded protein: CASSLLAGGRFGTDTQYF. The chain combines TRBV7-2 with TRBJ2-3; 11 nucleotides agree with TRBD2. V shed 2 bases and J 3 bases; nucleotides not matched to a gene: 10. The CDR3 totals 18 residues. The germline CDR1 and CDR2 sequences are SGHTA and FQGNSA. The full variable domain, in which reference TRBV7-2 and TRBJ2-3 provide the parts outside the CDR3, is GAGVSQSPSNKVTEKGKDVELRCDPISGHTALYWYRQSLGQGLEFLIYFQGNSAPDKSGLPSDRFSAERTGGSVSTLTIQRTQQEDSAVYLCASSLLAGGRFGTDTQYFGPGTRLTVL.

Only a few counts were recorded for this clone. The V and J genes are TRBV12-3 or TRBV12-4 and TRBJ1-3; no firm D call. V was pared by 3 bases and J by 4 bases, with 7 bases between. The CDR3 is made up of 13 amino acids. The CDR3 here is CASSFWEGNTIYF. The CDR3 DNA sequence: TGTGCCAGCAGTTTTTGGGAGGGAAACACCATATATTTT.

Comment on this clone: Other DNA sequences from this sample encode an identical CDR3 as well. The rearrangement joins TRBV11-2 to TRBJ2-5, with D possibly being TRBD2 (7 bases). Germline CDR1 and CDR2: SGHAT and FQNNGV. With 5 bases removed from V and 3 bases from J, the gap between germline ends came to 10 bases. The CDR3 sequence is 13 residues long. As DNA, the CDR3 is TGTGCCAGCAGCACGGGGGGCGAAGAGACCCAGTACTTC. Its protein product is CASSTGGEETQYF.

This clone was observed once. This rearrangement joins TRBV5-1 to TRBJ1-4; no firm D call. The ends were cut back, 4 bases at V and 7 bases at J, with 11 bases in the middle. This CDR3 contains 13 residues. Germline CDR1 SGHRS, CDR2 YFSETQ. The CDR3 reads CASSADAAEKLFF. CDR3 bases: TGCGCCAGCAGCGCCGACGCGGCTGAAAAACTGTTTTTT.

This chain connects TRBV28 to TRBJ2-5; 7 bases are shared with TRBD2. Unmatched junction bases numbered 4, after V lost 1 base and J lost 5 bases. The CDR3 contains 14 residues. The germline V gene has CDR1 MDHEN and CDR2 SYDVKM. CDR3 sequence: CASSLLGGTETQYF. The CDR3 DNA sequence: TGTGCCAGCAGTTTATTGGGGGGGACGGAGACCCAGTACTTC. Supplemented by reference TRBV28 and TRBJ2-5, the full variable domain reads DVKVTQSSRYLVKRTGEKVFLECVQDMDHENMFWYRQDPGLGLRLIYFSYDVKMKEKGDIPEGYSVSREKKERFSLILESASTNQTSMYLCASSLLGGTETQYFGPGTRLLVL.

The genes are TRBV28 and TRBJ1-5; TRBD1 matches 8 bases. The CDR3 is 15 amino acids. V lost 3 bases, J lost 5 bases, and 6 bases stayed unmatched. Germline V gives CDR1 MDHEN, CDR2 SYDVKM. The CDR3 region has the DNA TGTGCCAGCAGTTTGGAGCAGGGGGCGTATCAGCCCCAGCATTTT. As protein: CASSLEQGAYQPQHF.

V usage is TRBV11-3 and J usage is TRBJ2-2; 8 bases are shared with TRBD2. Germline V lookup: CDR1 SGHNT, CDR2 YENEEA. V gave up 7 bases and J gave up 6 bases; unmatched junction bases: 4. The CDR3 runs 13 residues. Here the CDR3 reads CASTSGGAGELFF. As DNA, the CDR3 is TGTGCCAGCACGTCGGGAGGGGCCGGGGAGCTGTTTTTT.

CDR3 coding DNA: TGTGCCACCAGCAGGGGGGCAGGGATGAGGGAGCAGTTCTTC. Amino acids: CATSRGAGMREQFF. The chain joins TRBV15 to TRBJ2-1; tentative D call: TRBD1 (6 bases). Germline lookup yields CDR1 LNHNV and CDR2 YYDKDF (reference sequence). Trimming shortened V by 3 bases and J by 10 bases, and 16 bases separated the two germline ends. The CDR3 totals 14 residues. Full variable domain (missing parts from reference TRBV15 and TRBJ2-1): DAMVIQNPRYQVTQFGKPVTLSCSQTLNHNVMYWYQQKSSQAPKLLFHYYDKDFNNEADTPDNFQSRRPNTSFCFLDIRSPGLGDTAMYLCATSRGAGMREQFFGPGTRLTVL.

Only one count was recorded for this clone. The genes are TRBV9 and TRBJ2-2, with a possible D match to TRBD1 (6 bases). This CDR3 spans 16 amino acids. Per germline, CDR1 SGDLS and CDR2 YYNGEE. Trimming cost V 1 base and J 0 bases, with 10 bases left between them. This chain's CDR3 is CASSVRGFANTGELFF. The DNA of the CDR3 is TGTGCCAGCAGCGTAAGGGGGTTCGCGAACACCGGGGAGCTGTTTTTT.